This TCR beta chain stems from a study of T cell clones after liver transplantation. At the level of the study: Timepoints were pre-transplant, pre-withdrawal, and after withdrawal was completed or failed.

Assay used: immunoSEQ multiplex PCR; TCRdb lists only in-frame clones, some missing. The repertoire holds around 110,000 clones, with 90% as singletons. The receptor was isolated from a human patient who received a liver transplant. Some of these T cells may belong to the graft donor. Sequenced here: CD4+ T cells from blood, sampled 12 months after liver transplant.

CDR3 DNA sequence: TGTGCCAGCAGTGATTGGCACCTAGGCGACACTGAAGCTTTCTTT. Its protein is CASSDWHLGDTEAFF. This chain uses TRBV6-1 with TRBJ1-1; D gene ambiguous. The CDR3 covers 15 residues. V dropped 3 bases and J dropped 3 bases, with 14 bases sitting between them. Germline CDR1 and CDR2: MNHNS and SASEGT.